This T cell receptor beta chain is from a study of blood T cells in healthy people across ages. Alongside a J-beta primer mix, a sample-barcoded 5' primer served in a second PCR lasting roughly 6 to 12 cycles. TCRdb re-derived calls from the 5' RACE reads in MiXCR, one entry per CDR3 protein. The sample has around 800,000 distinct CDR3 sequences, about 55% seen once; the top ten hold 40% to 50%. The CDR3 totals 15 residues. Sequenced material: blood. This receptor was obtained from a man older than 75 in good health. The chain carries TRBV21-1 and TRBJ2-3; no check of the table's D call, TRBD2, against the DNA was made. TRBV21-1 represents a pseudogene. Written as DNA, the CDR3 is TGTGCCAGGCCGGGACTAGCGTCAGGTATCAGATACGCGTATTTT. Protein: CARPGLASGIRYAYF.